This TCR beta chain stems from a study of blood T cells in healthy people across ages. The CDR3 consists of 14 residues. Germline-derived CDR1 and CDR2 are MDHEN and SYDVKM. Isolation of PBMCs gave at least 6.5 million cells per sample. The use of a sample-barcoded 5' primer and a J-beta primer mix characterized a second PCR of about 7 to 12 cycles. One entry per CDR3 protein results from TCRdb running MiXCR on the 5' RACE reads. Of 1.5 million to 1.8 million distinct CDR3 sequences in the sample, roughly 43% are singletons; the top ten hold about 3.8%. This clonotype has just a few counts. The chain couples TRBV28 to TRBJ2-4; tentative D call: TRBD1 (5 bases). The J call may not be correct, given that the DNA end is closer to TRBJ2-7. This clonotype originated in a woman between 18 and 29 years old in good health. The specimen sequenced was blood. Written as DNA, the CDR3 is TGTGCCAGCAGTTTAAGCCCCAACAGGTACGAGCAGTACTTC. This gives the protein CASSLSPNRYEQYF.